The 6 T cell receptor beta chains given below trace back to one sample, sequenced in a study of T-cell reconstitution after alpha-beta-depleted transplantation in children. Unique molecular identifiers were incorporated into the prepared TCRbeta library. TCRdb fed the PCR reads into MiXCR, producing one record per CDR3 protein. The sample lists about a million distinct CDR3 sequences; less than 30% were seen once. The specimen was PBMCs, mostly from graft donor cells, collected 360 days after TCRalphabeta/CD19-depleted stem cell transplant. The origin of the receptors is a boy under two years old who had a stem cell transplant for SCID, so the T cells may come from the graft donor.

J is TRBJ1-1 and V is TRBV4-1; D unresolved. V lost 0 bases and J lost 0, with 8 bases in between. CDR1 MGHRA and CDR2 YSYEKL come from the germline V gene. The CDR3 sequence is 15 residues long. In DNA form, the CDR3 reads TGCGCCAGCAGCCAAGATGGGCAGATGAACACTGAAGCTTTCTTT. This gives the protein CASSQDGQMNTEAFF.

This clonotype was counted once. The chain is built from TRBV5-1 and TRBJ2-3; possibly TRBD2 for D (6 bases). V was pared by 2 bases and J by 6 bases, with 13 bases between. Germline assignment: CDR1 SGHRS and CDR2 YFSETQ. CDR3 length: 14 residues. CDR3 in amino acids: CASSLRDSGDTQYF. The CDR3 nucleotides read TGCGCCAGCAGCTTAAGGGACTCGGGCGATACGCAGTATTTT.

The V call is TRBV2, the J call TRBJ1-1; D gene uncertain. The ends were cut back, 7 bases at V and 8 bases at J, with 17 bases in the middle. The V gene's germline CDR1 is SNHLY and CDR2 FYNNEI. The CDR3 totals 13 residues. CDR3 residues: CASTWVEGPEAFF. The DNA of the CDR3 is TGTGCCAGCACTTGGGTCGAGGGCCCCGAAGCTTTCTTT.

This chain connects TRBV15 to TRBJ1-5; the D is unclear. V lost 1 base, J lost 7 bases, and 8 bases lay in between. CDR3 length: 13 residues. Germline CDR1 is LNHNV and CDR2 is YYDKDF (reference sequence). CDR3: CATSRATSQPQHF. CDR3 coding DNA: TGTGCCACCAGCAGAGCGACCTCGCAGCCCCAGCATTTT. The whole variable domain, filled in from reference TRBV15 and TRBJ1-5, reads DAMVIQNPRYQVTQFGKPVTLSCSQTLNHNVMYWYQQKSSQAPKLLFHYYDKDFNNEADTPDNFQSRRPNTSFCFLDIRSPGLGDTAMYLCATSRATSQPQHFGDGTRLSIL.

V gene TRBV7-2 combines with J gene TRBJ2-3; maybe TRBD2 (6 bases). This CDR3 has 16 residues. Germline assignment: CDR1 SGHTA and CDR2 FQGNSA. With 1 base removed from V and 2 bases from J, the gap between germline ends came to 13 bases. CDR3 residues: CASSLVGGEYTDTQYF. The CDR3 nucleotides read TGTGCCAGCAGCTTAGTTGGCGGGGAGTACACAGATACGCAGTATTTT. Combining the CDR3 with reference TRBV7-2 and TRBJ2-3 gives the whole variable domain GAGVSQSPSNKVTEKGKDVELRCDPISGHTALYWYRQSLGQGLEFLIYFQGNSAPDKSGLPSDRFSAERTGGSVSTLTIQRTQQEDSAVYLCASSLVGGEYTDTQYFGPGTRLTVL.

V and J are TRBV4-1 and TRBJ1-1; TRBD1 aligns across 8 bases. Germline CDR1 reads MGHRA; CDR2 reads YSYEKL. Trimming cost V 1 base and J 5 bases; bases outside gene matches: 6. The CDR3 runs 15 residues. CDR3 sequence: CASSQGQGMRTEAFF. The CDR3 DNA is TGCGCCAGCAGCCAAGGACAGGGGATGCGGACTGAAGCTTTCTTT.